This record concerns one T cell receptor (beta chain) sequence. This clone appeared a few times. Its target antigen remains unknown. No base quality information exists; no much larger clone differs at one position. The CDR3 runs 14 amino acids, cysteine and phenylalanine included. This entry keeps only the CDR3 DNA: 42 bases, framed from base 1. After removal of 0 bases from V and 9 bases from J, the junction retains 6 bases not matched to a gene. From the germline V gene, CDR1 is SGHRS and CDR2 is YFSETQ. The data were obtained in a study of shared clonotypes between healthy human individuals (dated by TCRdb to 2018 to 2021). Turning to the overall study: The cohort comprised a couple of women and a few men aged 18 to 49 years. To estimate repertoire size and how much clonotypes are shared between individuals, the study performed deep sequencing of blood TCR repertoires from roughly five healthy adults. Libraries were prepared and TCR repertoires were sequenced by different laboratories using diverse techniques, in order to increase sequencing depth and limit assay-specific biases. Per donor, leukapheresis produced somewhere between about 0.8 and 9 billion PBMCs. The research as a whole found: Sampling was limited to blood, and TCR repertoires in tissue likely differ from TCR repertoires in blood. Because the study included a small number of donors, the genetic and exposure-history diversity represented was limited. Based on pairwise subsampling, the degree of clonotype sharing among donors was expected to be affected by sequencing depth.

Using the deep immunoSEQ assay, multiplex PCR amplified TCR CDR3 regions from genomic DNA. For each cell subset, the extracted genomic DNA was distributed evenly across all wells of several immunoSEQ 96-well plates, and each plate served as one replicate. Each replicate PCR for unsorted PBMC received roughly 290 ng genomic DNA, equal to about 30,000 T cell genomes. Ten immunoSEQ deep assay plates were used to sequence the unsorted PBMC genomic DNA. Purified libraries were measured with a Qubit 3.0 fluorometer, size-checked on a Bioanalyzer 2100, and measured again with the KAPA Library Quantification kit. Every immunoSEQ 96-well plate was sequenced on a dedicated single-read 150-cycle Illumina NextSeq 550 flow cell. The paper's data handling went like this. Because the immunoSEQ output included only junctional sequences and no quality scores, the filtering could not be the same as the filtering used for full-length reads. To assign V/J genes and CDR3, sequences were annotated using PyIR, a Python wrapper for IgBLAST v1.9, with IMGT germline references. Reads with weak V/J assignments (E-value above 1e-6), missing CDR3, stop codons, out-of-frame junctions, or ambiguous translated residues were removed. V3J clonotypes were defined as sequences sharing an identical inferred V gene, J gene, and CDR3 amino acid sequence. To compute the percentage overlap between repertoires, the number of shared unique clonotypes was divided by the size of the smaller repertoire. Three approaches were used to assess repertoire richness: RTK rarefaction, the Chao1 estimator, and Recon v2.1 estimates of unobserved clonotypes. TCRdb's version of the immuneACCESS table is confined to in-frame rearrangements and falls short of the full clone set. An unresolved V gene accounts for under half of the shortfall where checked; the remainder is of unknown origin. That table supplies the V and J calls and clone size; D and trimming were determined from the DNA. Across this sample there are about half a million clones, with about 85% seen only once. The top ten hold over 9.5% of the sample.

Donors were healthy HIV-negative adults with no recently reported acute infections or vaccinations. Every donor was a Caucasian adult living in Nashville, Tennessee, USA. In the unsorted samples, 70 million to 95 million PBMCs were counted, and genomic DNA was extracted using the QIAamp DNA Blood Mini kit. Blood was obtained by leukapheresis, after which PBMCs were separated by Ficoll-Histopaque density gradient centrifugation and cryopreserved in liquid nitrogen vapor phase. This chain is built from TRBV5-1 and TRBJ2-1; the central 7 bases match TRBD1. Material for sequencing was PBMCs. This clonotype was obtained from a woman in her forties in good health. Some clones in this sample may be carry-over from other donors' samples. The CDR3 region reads CASSLGQGPSEQFF. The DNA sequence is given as TGCGCCAGCAGCTTGGGACAGGGTCCTAGTGAGCAGTTCTTC.